These 28 T cell receptor beta chains were sequenced from one sample in a study of T cells in Graves' hyperthyroidism and ophthalmopathy. TCR beta CDR3 regions were amplified from RNA. Carried out on the TCR CDR3, a first-round RT-PCR used the HTBI primer set. TCRdb independently ran MiXCR on the multiplex PCR reads; one entry per CDR3 protein. This sample yields 400,000 to 600,000 distinct CDR3 sequences, of which about 16% are seen a single time; approximately 30% belongs to the top ten. Sequenced input: blood. The origin of the receptors is a woman aged 25-40 years with Graves' ophthalmopathy.

In its sample, this clonotype was seen many times. V and J are TRBV30 and TRBJ1-5; D may be TRBD1 (6 bases). V shed 4 bases and J shed 4 bases, with 11 bases lying between them. The CDR3 consists of 13 residues. Germline V gene data show CDR1 as GTSNPN and CDR2 as SVGIG (reference sequence). CDR3 bases: TGTGCCTGGACGCAGGGGATGAATCAGCCCCAGCATTTT. Protein sequence: CAWTQGMNQPQHF.

This clonotype was found many times. The rearrangement links TRBV28 to TRBJ2-7; TRBD1 agrees at 9 bases. The CDR3 extends over 14 amino acids. V gave up 6 bases and J gave up 6 bases; unmatched junction bases: 9. The V gene's germline CDR1 is MDHEN and CDR2 SYDVKM. The DNA of the CDR3 is TGTGCCAGCAGCCCGGACAGGGGACGGTCCGAGCAGTACTTC. Translating gives CASSPDRGRSEQYF.

This clonotype was counted at least ten times. The chain carries TRBV28 and TRBJ1-4, with D uncertain. V was clipped by 3 bases and J by 0 bases, with 11 bases between them. The CDR3 spans 16 residues. The germline V gene has CDR1 MDHEN and CDR2 SYDVKM. The CDR3, as DNA: TGTGCCAGCAGTTTCAACCCTGGGGCAACTAATGAAAAACTGTTTTTT. This encodes CASSFNPGATNEKLFF.

This clonotype was detected only a few times. The chain uses TRBV20-1 and TRBJ1-6; D is unclear. V lost 6 bases and J lost 3, with 18 bases in between. The CDR3 extends over 16 amino acids. Germline values: CDR1 DFQATT, CDR2 SNEGSKA (reference sequence). The CDR3 sequence: CSARNRIDGYNSPLHF. The CDR3 DNA follows: TGCAGTGCCCGAAACCGCATTGATGGCTATAATTCACCCCTCCACTTT.

The chain uses TRBV11-2 and TRBJ2-1; no firm D call. The CDR3 totals 12 residues. Germline loops: CDR1 SGHAT, CDR2 FQNNGV. V shed 4 bases and J shed 15 bases, with 16 bases lying between them. Here the CDR3 reads CASSSPGRAPFF. The DNA of the CDR3 is TGTGCCAGCAGCTCACCGGGCCGCGCCCCGTTCTTC.

Many counts were recorded for this clonotype. The rearrangement links TRBV11-2 to TRBJ2-1; TRBD2 matches at 9 bases. V lost 0 bases to trimming and J lost 10 bases; unmatched junction nucleotides: 13. The CDR3 runs 17 residues. Germline lookup yields CDR1 SGHAT and CDR2 FQNNGV. The CDR3 nucleotides read TGTGCCAGCAGCTTAGAACTTGGCGGGAGGGCCCACGGGGAGCAGTTCTTC. It specifies CASSLELGGRAHGEQFF. The full variable domain, with the rest looked up from reference TRBV11-2 and TRBJ2-1, is EAGVAQSPRYKIIEKRQSVAFWCNPISGHATLYWYQQILGQGPKLLIQFQNNGVVDDSQLPKDRFSAERLKGVDSTLKIQPAKLEDSAVYLCASSLELGGRAHGEQFFGPGTRLTVL.

At least ten counts were recorded for this clonotype. The chain uses TRBV9 and TRBJ2-7, with D perhaps TRBD1 or TRBD2 (5 bases each). V was clipped by 4 bases and J by 5 bases, with 16 bases between them. The CDR3 loop spans 14 amino acids. Germline CDR1 reads SGDLS; CDR2 reads YYNGEE. The CDR3 nucleotides read TGTGCCAGCAGCCCAAGGGGACGTAACGACGAGCAGTACTTC. Translated, it gives CASSPRGRNDEQYF.

This chain connects TRBV28 to TRBJ2-2, with D possibly matching TRBD1 (5 bases). Germline V gene sequence: CDR1 MDHEN, CDR2 SYDVKM. The V end lost 5 bases, the J end lost 13 bases, and 14 bases lay between the germline ends. The CDR3 is made up of 12 amino acids. The CDR3 reads CASSPPGRRLFF. CDR3 bases: TGTGCCAGCAGTCCCCCAGGGCGACGGCTGTTTTTT.

The rearrangement uses TRBV7-2 and TRBJ2-1; 8 bases are shared with TRBD2. The CDR3 runs 15 residues. Germline V CDR1 and CDR2: SGHTA, FQGNSA. With V trimmed by 3 bases and J by 3 bases, 4 bases remained unmatched. CDR3 DNA sequence: TGTGCCAGCAGCTTCGGGGGGGTGGGCTACAATGAGCAGTTCTTC. Its translation is CASSFGGVGYNEQFF.

In this sample, this clonotype turned up many times. The rearrangement links TRBV30 to TRBJ2-5, with D maybe TRBD2 (7 bases). Germline CDR1 reads GTSNPN; CDR2 reads SVGIG (reference sequence). This CDR3 spans 15 amino acids. Deletions cut 0 bases from V and 0 bases from J, with 11 bases between. The CDR3 nucleotides read TGTGCCTGGAGTGTAGGGGGAGGGTACCAAGAGACCCAGTACTTC. It translates to CAWSVGGGYQETQYF.

This clonotype was counted only a few times. V and J are TRBV28 and TRBJ1-5; the D is unclear. CDR3 length equals 14 residues. Looked up from germline, CDR1 is MDHEN and CDR2 is SYDVKM. Trimming pared 5 bases from V and 4 bases from J, leaving 12 bases between. DNA of the CDR3: TGTGCCAGCAGTGTTCTCGAGGTTAATCAGCCCCAGCATTTT. Amino acids: CASSVLEVNQPQHF.

The chain carries TRBV12-5 and TRBJ2-1; D may match TRBD1 or TRBD2 (5 bases each). The length of the CDR3 is 19 residues. The V end lost 0 bases, the J end lost 8 bases, and 26 bases lay between the germline ends. CDR1 is LGHNT and CDR2 is FRNRAP in the germline V gene. The CDR3 region has the DNA TGTGCTAGTGGTTTGGTCCCGACGGGGCCCCAGGAGGCTTTAGATGAGCAGTTCTTC. This encodes CASGLVPTGPQEALDEQFF.

This clonotype was counted only a few times. The V call is TRBV7-6, the J call TRBJ2-1, with 7 bases fitting TRBD2. J gave up 8 bases and V 5 bases, and 9 bases lay outside the gene matches. Per germline, CDR1 SGHVS and CDR2 FNYEAQ. This CDR3 is 14 amino acids long. The CDR3 region is CASSGASGSYEQFF. CDR3 DNA sequence: TGTGCCAGCAGCGGGGCTAGCGGTTCCTATGAGCAGTTCTTC.

This clonotype was recorded at least ten times. The chain combines TRBV7-8 with TRBJ1-4, with TRBD1 matching 8 bases. From germline, CDR1 is SGHVS and CDR2 FQNEAQ. V dropped 1 base and J dropped 4; count of bases not matched to a gene: 14. The CDR3 is 19 amino acids. The CDR3 loop is CASSLELDSRDRRNEKLFF. Here the CDR3 DNA reads TGTGCCAGCAGCTTAGAACTCGATTCCAGGGACAGGCGTAATGAAAAACTGTTTTTT.

This clonotype has a count of ten or more. CDR3 nucleotides: TGTGCCAGCAGTGTGGGAGGGGGCCTCCTCGAGCAGTACTTC. Translating it yields CASSVGGGLLEQYF. This chain links TRBV2 with TRBJ2-7, with D tentatively TRBD1 or TRBD2 (7 bases each). The CDR3 consists of 14 residues. Germline values: CDR1 SNHLY, CDR2 FYNNEI. Trimming stripped 4 bases from V and 6 bases from J, with 16 bases between.

This clonotype was seen ten or more times. A junction boundary mismatches the germline segment, possibly from a read error. This rearrangement joins TRBV30 to TRBJ2-1, with TRBD2 identical over 7 bases. From germline, CDR1 is GTSNPN and CDR2 SVGIG (reference sequence). The CDR3 loop spans 14 amino acids. The CDR3 coding sequence is TGTGCCCGGAGGGCGGGAGCTAAGGACAATGAGCAGTTCTTC. This sequence encodes CARRAGAKDNEQFF. The variable domain in full, completed from reference TRBV30 and TRBJ2-1, reads SQTIHQWPATLVQPVGSPLSLECTVEGTSNPNLYWYRQAAGRGLQLLFYSVGIGQISSEVPQNLSASRPQDRQFILSSKKLLLSDSGFYLCARRAGAKDNEQFFGPGTRLTVL.

At least ten counts were recorded for this clonotype. This chain uses TRBV28 with TRBJ2-2, with 12 nucleotides matching TRBD2. CDR1 is MDHEN and CDR2 is SYDVKM in the germline V gene. V shed 5 bases and J 4 bases; nucleotides not matched to a gene: 2. CDR3 length equals 15 residues. The CDR3 region is CASSMTSGGTGELFF. The CDR3 bases are TGTGCCAGCAGTATGACTAGCGGGGGCACCGGGGAGCTGTTTTTT.

This clonotype was seen ten or more times. The CDR3 region has the DNA TGTGCCACCAGTGATTTGGGCGGGACCAGCACAGATACGCAGTATTTT. Protein: CATSDLGGTSTDTQYF. The gene calls are TRBV24-1 and TRBJ2-3; tentative D call: TRBD2 (6 bases). The CDR3 is 16 amino acids. Germline-derived CDR1 and CDR2 are KGHDR and SFDVKD. V lost 0 bases and J 0 bases, leaving 9 bases between the germline ends.

J is TRBJ2-1 and V is TRBV25-1, with TRBD1 identical over 9 bases. V shed 2 bases and J 5 bases; nucleotides not matched to a gene: 4. This CDR3 spans 15 amino acids. CDR1 is MGHDK, CDR2 SYGVNS, per germline. This CDR3 reads CASSEPGTGNNEQFF. DNA of the CDR3: TGTGCCAGCAGTGAACCCGGGACAGGGAACAATGAGCAGTTCTTC.

This clonotype was recorded at least ten times. This chain joins TRBV7-8 and TRBJ2-3; the match to TRBD2 covers 9 bases. This CDR3 contains 16 residues. The trim removed 0 bases at V and 2 bases at J, leaving 3 bases unmatched. Germline V gives CDR1 SGHVS, CDR2 FQNEAQ. The CDR3 here is CASSLAAGGPTDTQYF. The CDR3 nucleotides are TGTGCCAGCAGCTTAGCGGCGGGAGGGCCCACAGATACGCAGTATTTT.

This clonotype has more than one count but fewer than ten. The rearrangement joins TRBV2 to TRBJ2-3; D unclear. V was shortened by 7 bases and J by 1 base, with 9 bases between the two germline ends. Germline V gene lookup returns CDR1 SNHLY and CDR2 FYNNEI. This CDR3 contains 13 residues. In nucleotides, the CDR3 is TGTGCCAGCAAGGCTGACGGCACAGATACGCAGTATTTT. Translating gives CASKADGTDTQYF.

This clonotype was observed many times. The rearrangement uses TRBV28 and TRBJ2-1; D possibly corresponds to TRBD2 (5 bases). The germline CDR1 and CDR2 sequences are MDHEN and SYDVKM. The CDR3 has 13 amino acids. Between the trimmed V and J ends, which lost 5 bases and 5 bases, there was a span of 10 bases. In nucleotides, the CDR3 is TGTGCCAGCAGTCAAGGACTGAACAATGAGCAGTTCTTC. Translating gives CASSQGLNNEQFF.

This clonotype was detected only a few times. The V and J genes are TRBV7-9 and TRBJ1-4, with unresolved D. CDR1 and CDR2 (germline): SEHNR, FQNEAQ (reference sequence). Between the trimmed V and J ends, which lost 11 bases and 0 bases, there was a span of 16 bases. The CDR3 loop spans 15 amino acids. CDR3 sequence: CAAGYGLATNEKLFF. For the CDR3, the DNA is TGTGCCGCTGGGTACGGGCTAGCAACTAATGAAAAACTGTTTTTT.

This chain joins TRBV4-1 and TRBJ1-2; no clear D gene. From germline, CDR1 is MGHRA and CDR2 YSYEKL. CDR3 size: 12 residues. Trimming took 0 bases from V and 5 from J, leaving 4 bases between them. CDR3 DNA sequence: TGCGCCAGCAGCCAAGATCAGTATGGCTACACCTTC. Its protein is CASSQDQYGYTF.

This clonotype was detected a few times. The chain employs TRBV29-1 and TRBJ2-7; no firm D call. The CDR3 runs to 11 residues. The germline V gene has CDR1 SQVTM and CDR2 ANQGSEA. The V end was cut by 2 bases, the J end by 2 bases, with 4 bases between. The DNA for the CDR3 is TGCAGCGTTGAATTCGCCTACGAGCAGTACTTC. Residues: CSVEFAYEQYF.

This clonotype was observed many times. The V gene is TRBV5-1, the J gene TRBJ2-7, with 7 bases matching TRBD2. The CDR3 covers 14 residues. Germline V gives CDR1 SGHRS, CDR2 YFSETQ. V shed 3 bases, J shed 7 bases, and the junction held 10 bases outside the gene matches. CDR3 sequence: CASSSTSALGEQYF. The CDR3, as DNA: TGCGCCAGCAGCTCTACTAGCGCCCTCGGGGAGCAGTACTTC.

This clonotype was seen many times. This chain connects TRBV5-6 to TRBJ2-7, with D perhaps matching TRBD2 (5 bases). The ends were cut back, 5 bases at V and 2 bases at J, with 11 bases in the middle. Germline V CDR1 and CDR2: SGHDT, YYEEEE. This CDR3 comprises 13 residues. This chain's CDR3 is CASRPSPTYEQYF. Here the CDR3 DNA reads TGTGCCAGCAGACCTAGCCCTACCTACGAGCAGTACTTC.

This clonotype was observed at least ten times. This chain links TRBV6-2 or TRBV6-3 with TRBJ2-3; 12 bases agree with TRBD2. Per germline, CDR1 MNHEY and CDR2 SVGEGT. The CDR3 has 16 amino acids. The V segment lost 5 bases and the J segment 8 bases; nucleotides outside the gene matches: 11. The CDR3, as DNA: TGTGCCAGCAGTCCTCGCACTAGCGGGAGGATCAGTACGCAGTATTTT. Amino acid sequence: CASSPRTSGRISTQYF.